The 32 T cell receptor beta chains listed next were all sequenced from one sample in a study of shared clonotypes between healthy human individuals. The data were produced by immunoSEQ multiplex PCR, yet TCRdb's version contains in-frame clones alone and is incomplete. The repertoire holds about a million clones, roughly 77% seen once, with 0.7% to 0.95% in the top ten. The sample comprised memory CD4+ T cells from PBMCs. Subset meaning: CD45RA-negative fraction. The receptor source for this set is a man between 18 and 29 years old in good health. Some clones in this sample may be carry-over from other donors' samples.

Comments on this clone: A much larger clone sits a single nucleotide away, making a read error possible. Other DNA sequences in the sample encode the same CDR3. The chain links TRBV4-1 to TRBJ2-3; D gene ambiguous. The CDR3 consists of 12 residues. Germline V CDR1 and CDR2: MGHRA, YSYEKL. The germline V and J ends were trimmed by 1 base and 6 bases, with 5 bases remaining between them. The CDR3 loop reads CASSQVVDTQYF. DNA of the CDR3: TGCGCCAGCAGCCAAGTGGTGGATACGCAGTATTTT.

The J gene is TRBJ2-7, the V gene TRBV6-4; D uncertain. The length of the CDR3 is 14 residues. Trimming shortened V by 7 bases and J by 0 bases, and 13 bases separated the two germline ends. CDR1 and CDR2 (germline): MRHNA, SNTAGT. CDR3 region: CASIIMGLSYEQYF. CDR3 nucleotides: TGTGCCAGCATAATCATGGGCCTCTCCTACGAGCAGTACTTC.

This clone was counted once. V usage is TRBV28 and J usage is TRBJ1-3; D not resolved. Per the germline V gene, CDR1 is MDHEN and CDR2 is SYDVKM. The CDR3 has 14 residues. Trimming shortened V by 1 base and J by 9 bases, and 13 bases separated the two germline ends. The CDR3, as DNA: TGTGCCAGCAGTTTATACCTTAGGTGGGCCACCATATATTTT. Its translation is CASSLYLRWATIYF. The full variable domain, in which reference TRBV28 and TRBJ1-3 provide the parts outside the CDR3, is DVKVTQSSRYLVKRTGEKVFLECVQDMDHENMFWYRQDPGLGLRLIYFSYDVKMKEKGDIPEGYSVSREKKERFSLILESASTNQTSMYLCASSLYLRWATIYFGEGSWLTVV.

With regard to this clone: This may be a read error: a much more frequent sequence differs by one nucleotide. CDR3: CAWSPYVTSGSYEQYF. The DNA of the CDR3 is TGTGCCTGGAGTCCATATGTGACTAGCGGTTCCTACGAGCAGTACTTC. The chain uses TRBV30 and TRBJ2-7, with 9 bases lining up with TRBD2. The germline gives CDR1 GTSNPN, CDR2 SVGIG (reference sequence). The CDR3 contains 16 residues. Trimming took 2 bases from V and 1 from J; bases not matched to a gene: 9.

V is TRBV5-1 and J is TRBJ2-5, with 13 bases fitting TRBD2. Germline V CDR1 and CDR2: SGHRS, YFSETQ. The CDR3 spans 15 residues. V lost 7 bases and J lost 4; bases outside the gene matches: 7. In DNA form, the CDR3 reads TGCGCCAGCGCGCCGGGACTAGCGGGATTAGAGACCCAGTACTTC. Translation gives CASAPGLAGLETQYF.

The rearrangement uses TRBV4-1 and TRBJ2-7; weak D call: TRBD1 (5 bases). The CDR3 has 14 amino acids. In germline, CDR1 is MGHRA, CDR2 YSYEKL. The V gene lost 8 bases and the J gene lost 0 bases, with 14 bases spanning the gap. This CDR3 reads CASYRQSLSYEQYF. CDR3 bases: TGCGCCAGCTATAGACAGTCCCTCTCCTACGAGCAGTACTTC.

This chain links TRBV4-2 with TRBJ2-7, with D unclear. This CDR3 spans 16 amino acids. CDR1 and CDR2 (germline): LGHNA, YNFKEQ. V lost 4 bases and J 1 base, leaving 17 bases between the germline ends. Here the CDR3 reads CASSLLPAVESYEQYF. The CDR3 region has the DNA TGTGCCAGCAGCCTTCTCCCTGCGGTGGAATCCTACGAGCAGTACTTC.

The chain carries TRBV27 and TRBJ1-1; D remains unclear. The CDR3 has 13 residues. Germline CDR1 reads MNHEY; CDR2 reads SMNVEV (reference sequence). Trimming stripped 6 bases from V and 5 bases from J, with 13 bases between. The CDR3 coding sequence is TGTGCCAGCAGGGGTATAGGACGAACTGAAGCTTTCTTT. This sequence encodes CASRGIGRTEAFF.

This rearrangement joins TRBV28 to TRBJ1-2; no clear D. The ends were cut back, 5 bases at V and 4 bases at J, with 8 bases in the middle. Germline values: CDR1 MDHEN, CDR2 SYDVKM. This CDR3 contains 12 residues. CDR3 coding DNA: TGTGCCAGCAGTAGCGGTCCCTATGGCTACACCTTC. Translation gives CASSSGPYGYTF.

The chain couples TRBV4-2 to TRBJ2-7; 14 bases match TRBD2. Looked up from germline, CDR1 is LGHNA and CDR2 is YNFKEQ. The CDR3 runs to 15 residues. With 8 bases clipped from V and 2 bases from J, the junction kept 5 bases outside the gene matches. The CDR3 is CASGGLAGVTYEQYF. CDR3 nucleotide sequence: TGTGCCAGCGGGGGACTAGCGGGAGTAACCTACGAGCAGTACTTC.

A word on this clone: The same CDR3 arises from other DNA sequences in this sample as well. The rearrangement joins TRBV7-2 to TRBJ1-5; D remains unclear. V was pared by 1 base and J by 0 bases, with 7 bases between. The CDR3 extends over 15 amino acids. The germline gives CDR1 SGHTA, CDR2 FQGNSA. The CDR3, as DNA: TGTGCCAGCAGCTTAGTAGGCGGTAGCAATCAGCCCCAGCATTTT. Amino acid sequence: CASSLVGGSNQPQHF.

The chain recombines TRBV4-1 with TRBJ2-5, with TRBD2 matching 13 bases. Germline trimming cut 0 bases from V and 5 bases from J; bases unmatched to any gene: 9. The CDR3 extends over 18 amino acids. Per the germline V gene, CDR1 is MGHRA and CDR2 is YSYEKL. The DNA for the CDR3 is TGCGCCAGCAGCCAAGATCCCGGACTAGCGGGAGCCCTGGAGACCCAGTACTTC. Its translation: CASSQDPGLAGALETQYF.

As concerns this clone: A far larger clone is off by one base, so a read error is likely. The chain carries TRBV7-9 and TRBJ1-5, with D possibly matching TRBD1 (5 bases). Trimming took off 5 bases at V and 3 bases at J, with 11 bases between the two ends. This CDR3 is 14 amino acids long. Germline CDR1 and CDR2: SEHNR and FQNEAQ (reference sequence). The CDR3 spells CASSRDRNNQPQHF. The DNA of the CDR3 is TGTGCCAGCAGCCGAGACAGAAACAATCAGCCCCAGCATTTT.

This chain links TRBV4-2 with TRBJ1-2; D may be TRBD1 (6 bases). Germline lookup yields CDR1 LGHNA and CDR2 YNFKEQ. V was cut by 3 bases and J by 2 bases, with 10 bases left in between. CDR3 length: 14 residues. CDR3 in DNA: TGTGCCAGCAGCCAGATACAGGGAAACTATGGCTACACCTTC. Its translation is CASSQIQGNYGYTF.

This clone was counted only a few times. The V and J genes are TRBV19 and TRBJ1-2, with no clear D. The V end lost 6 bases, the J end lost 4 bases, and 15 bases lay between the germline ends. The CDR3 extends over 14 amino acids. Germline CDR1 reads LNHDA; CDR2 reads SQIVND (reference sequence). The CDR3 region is CASSEGPKGYGYTF. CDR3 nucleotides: TGTGCCAGTAGCGAGGGCCCTAAGGGCTATGGCTACACCTTC. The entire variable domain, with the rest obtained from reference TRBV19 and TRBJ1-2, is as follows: DGGITQSPKYLFRKEGQNVTLSCEQNLNHDAMYWYRQDPGQGLRLIYYSQIVNDFQKGDIAEGYSVSREKKESFPLTVTSAQKNPTAFYLCASSEGPKGYGYTFGSGTRLTVV.

CDR3 sequence (DNA): TGTGCCAGCAGCTTACCCTTGCTTGCAACTAATGAAAAACTGTTTTTT. Its protein product is CASSLPLLATNEKLFF. The chain links TRBV7-9 to TRBJ1-4; D unresolved. Trimming took off 2 bases at V and 0 bases at J, with 10 bases between the two ends. The CDR3 consists of 16 residues. Germline V gene sequence: CDR1 SEHNR, CDR2 FQNEAQ (reference sequence).

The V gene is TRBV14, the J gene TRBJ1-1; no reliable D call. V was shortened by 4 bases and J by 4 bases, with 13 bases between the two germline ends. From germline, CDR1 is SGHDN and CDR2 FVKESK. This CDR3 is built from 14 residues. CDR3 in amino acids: CASSRGIGSTEAFF. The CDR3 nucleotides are TGTGCCAGCAGCCGCGGGATAGGGAGCACTGAAGCTTTCTTT. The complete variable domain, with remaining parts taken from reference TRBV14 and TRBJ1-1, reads EAGVTQFPSHSVIEKGQTVTLRCDPISGHDNLYWYRRVMGKEIKFLLHFVKESKQDESGMPNNRFLAERTGGTYSTLKVQPAELEDSGVYFCASSRGIGSTEAFFGQGTRLTVV.

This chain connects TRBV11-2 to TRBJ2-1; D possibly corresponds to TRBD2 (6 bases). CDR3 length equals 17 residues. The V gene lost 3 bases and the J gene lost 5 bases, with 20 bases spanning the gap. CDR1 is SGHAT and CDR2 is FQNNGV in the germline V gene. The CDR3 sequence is CASSFYRRAVVDNEQFF. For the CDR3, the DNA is TGTGCCAGCAGCTTCTATAGGAGGGCCGTGGTGGACAATGAGCAGTTCTTC.

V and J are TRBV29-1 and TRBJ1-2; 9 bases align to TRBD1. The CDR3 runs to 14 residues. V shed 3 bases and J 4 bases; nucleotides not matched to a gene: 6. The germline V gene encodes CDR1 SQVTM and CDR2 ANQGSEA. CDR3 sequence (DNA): TGCAGCGTTGAGACCACAGGGGGCGGCTATGGCTACACCTTC. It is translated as CSVETTGGGYGYTF.

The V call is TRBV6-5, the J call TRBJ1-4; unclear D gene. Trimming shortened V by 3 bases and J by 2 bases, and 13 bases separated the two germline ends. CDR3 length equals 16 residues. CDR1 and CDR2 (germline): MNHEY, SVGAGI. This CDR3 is CASSYRSQGTNEKLFF. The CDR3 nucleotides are TGTGCCAGCAGTTATCGGTCCCAAGGGACTAATGAAAAACTGTTTTTT.

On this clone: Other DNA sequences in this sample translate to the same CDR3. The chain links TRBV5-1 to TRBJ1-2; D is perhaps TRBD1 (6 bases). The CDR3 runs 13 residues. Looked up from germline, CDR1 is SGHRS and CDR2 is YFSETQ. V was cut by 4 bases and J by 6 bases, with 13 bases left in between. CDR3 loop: CASSLQGRDGYTF. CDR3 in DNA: TGCGCCAGCAGCCTACAGGGTCGGGATGGCTACACCTTC. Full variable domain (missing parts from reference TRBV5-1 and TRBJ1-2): KAGVTQTPRYLIKTRGQQVTLSCSPISGHRSVSWYQQTPGQGLQFLFEYFSETQRNKGNFPGRFSGRQFSNSRSEMNVSTLELGDSALYLCASSLQGRDGYTFGSGTRLTVV.

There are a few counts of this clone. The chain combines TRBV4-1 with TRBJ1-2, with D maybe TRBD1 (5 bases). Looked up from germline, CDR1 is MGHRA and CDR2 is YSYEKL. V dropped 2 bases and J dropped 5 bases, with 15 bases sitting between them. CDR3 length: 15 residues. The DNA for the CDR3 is TGCGCCAGCAGCCAATTGGGGCCTAGGGAATATGGCTACACCTTC. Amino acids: CASSQLGPREYGYTF.

Here the CDR3 reads CASSFQTAARSDTEAFF. The CDR3 nucleotides read TGTGCCAGCAGCTTCCAGACAGCGGCTAGGTCAGACACTGAAGCTTTCTTT. This chain joins TRBV7-2 and TRBJ1-1, with D perhaps TRBD1 (5 bases). Germline CDR1 reads SGHTA; CDR2 reads FQGNSA. This CDR3 spans 17 amino acids. V was shortened by 3 bases and J by 3 bases, with 20 bases between the two germline ends.

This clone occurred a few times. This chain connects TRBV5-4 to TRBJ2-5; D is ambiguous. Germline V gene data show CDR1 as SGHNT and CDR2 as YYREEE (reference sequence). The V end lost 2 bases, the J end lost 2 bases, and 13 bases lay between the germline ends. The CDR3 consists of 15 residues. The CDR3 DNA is TGTGCCAGCAGCTTACGGCAGGCTGGACAAGAGACCCAGTACTTC. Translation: CASSLRQAGQETQYF.

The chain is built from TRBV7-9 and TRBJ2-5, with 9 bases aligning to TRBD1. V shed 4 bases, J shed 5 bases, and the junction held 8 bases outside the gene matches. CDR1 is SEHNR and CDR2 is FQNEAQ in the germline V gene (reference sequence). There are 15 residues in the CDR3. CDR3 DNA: TGTGCCAGCAGCTCGGGACAGGGATTCTGGGAGACCCAGTACTTC. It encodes CASSSGQGFWETQYF.

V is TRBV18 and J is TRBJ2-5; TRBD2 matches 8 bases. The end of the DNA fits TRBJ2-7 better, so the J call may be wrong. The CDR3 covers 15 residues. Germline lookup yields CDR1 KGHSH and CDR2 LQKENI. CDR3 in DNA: TGTGCCAGCTCACCGGGGACTAGGACCCCCTACGAGCAGTACTTC. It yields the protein CASSPGTRTPYEQYF.

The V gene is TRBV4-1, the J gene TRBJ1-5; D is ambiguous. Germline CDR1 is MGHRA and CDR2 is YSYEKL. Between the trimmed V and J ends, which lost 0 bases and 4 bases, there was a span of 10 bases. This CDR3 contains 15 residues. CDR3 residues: CASSQDGYGNQPQHF. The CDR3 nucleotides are TGCGCCAGCAGCCAAGATGGGTACGGTAATCAGCCCCAGCATTTT.

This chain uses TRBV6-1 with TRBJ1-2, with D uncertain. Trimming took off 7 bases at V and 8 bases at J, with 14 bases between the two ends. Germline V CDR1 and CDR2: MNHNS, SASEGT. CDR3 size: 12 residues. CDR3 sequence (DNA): TGTGCCAGCACCCAGGCCCTCTGGGGCTACACCTTC. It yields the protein CASTQALWGYTF.

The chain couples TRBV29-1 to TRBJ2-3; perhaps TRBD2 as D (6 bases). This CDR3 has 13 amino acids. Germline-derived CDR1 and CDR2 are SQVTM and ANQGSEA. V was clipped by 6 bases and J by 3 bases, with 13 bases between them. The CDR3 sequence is CSVSGRYTDTQYF. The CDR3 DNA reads TGCAGCGTGAGCGGGCGATATACAGATACGCAGTATTTT.

CDR3 nucleotides: TGTGCCAGCAGCGTAACGGGACAGGGAAACACTGAAGCTTTCTTT. Amino acid sequence: CASSVTGQGNTEAFF. The chain joins TRBV9 to TRBJ1-1; 9 bases align to TRBD1. J was trimmed by 2 bases and V by 1 base; bases with no gene match: 3. The germline V gene encodes CDR1 SGDLS and CDR2 YYNGEE. There are 15 residues in the CDR3.

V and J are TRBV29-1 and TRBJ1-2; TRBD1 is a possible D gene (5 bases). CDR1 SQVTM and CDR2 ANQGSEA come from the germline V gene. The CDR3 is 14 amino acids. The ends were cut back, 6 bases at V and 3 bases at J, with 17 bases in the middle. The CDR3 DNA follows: TGCAGCGTGGTCCGGGACGGAAAGGACTATGGCTACACCTTC. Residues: CSVVRDGKDYGYTF. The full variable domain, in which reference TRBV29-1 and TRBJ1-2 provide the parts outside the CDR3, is SAVISQKPSRDICQRGTSLTIQCQVDSQVTMMFWYRQQPGQSLTLIATANQGSEATYESGFVIDKFPISRPNLTFSTLTVSNMSPEDSSIYLCSVVRDGKDYGYTFGSGTRLTVV.

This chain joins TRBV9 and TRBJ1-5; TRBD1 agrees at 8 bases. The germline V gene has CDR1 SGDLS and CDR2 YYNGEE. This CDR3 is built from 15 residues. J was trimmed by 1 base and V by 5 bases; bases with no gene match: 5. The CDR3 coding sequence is TGTGCCAGCAGTTACCAGGGGGCGAGCAATCAGCCCCAGCATTTT. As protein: CASSYQGASNQPQHF.